The 29 T cell receptor beta chains below come from one sample, sequenced in a study of blood T cell repertoires in COVID-19. TCRdb's copy holds only in-frame clones and misses some; the assay was immunoSEQ multiplex PCR. Counted here are about 310,000 clones, approximately 91% occurring once; the ten biggest clones make up 8% to 10%. The specimen sequenced was PBMCs or T cells enriched from blood (not recorded which). The receptors shown here come from a woman in her thirties or forties who had recovered from COVID-19.

V gene TRBV11-3 combines with J gene TRBJ1-1; D is undetermined. Trimming cost V 1 base and J 4 bases, with 13 bases left between them. This CDR3 has 15 residues. Looked up from germline, CDR1 is SGHNT and CDR2 is YENEEA. The chain's CDR3 is CASSLGGKRVTEAFF. In nucleotides, the CDR3 is TGTGCCAGCAGCTTAGGAGGAAAACGGGTCACTGAAGCTTTCTTT.

This clone has only one observation. The rearrangement links TRBV28 to TRBJ1-1; 9 nucleotides match TRBD1. V dropped 5 bases and J dropped 1; count of bases not matched to a gene: 2. Germline-derived CDR1 and CDR2 are MDHEN and SYDVKM. CDR3 length equals 14 residues. DNA for the CDR3: TGTGCCAGCAGTCGACAGGGGGGGAACACTGAAGCTTTCTTT. Encoded protein: CASSRQGGNTEAFF.

In this sample, this clone turned up a few times. This chain links TRBV5-4 with TRBJ1-1, with D uncertain. The germline gives CDR1 SGHNT, CDR2 YYREEE (reference sequence). Between the trimmed V and J ends, which lost 0 bases and 1 base, there was a span of 7 bases. The length of the CDR3 is 14 residues. The CDR3 nucleotides read TGTGCCAGCAGCTTGGTAGTATCGAACACTGAAGCTTTCTTT. This gives the protein CASSLVVSNTEAFF.

The chain joins TRBV9 to TRBJ1-3; D is perhaps TRBD1 (5 bases). The CDR3 sequence is 14 residues long. Trimming shortened V by 6 bases and J by 2 bases, and 12 bases separated the two germline ends. The V gene's germline CDR1 is SGDLS and CDR2 YYNGEE. This chain's CDR3 is CASTLGGAGNTIYF. DNA for the CDR3: TGTGCCAGCACCCTGGGGGGGGCTGGAAACACCATATATTTT.

This rearrangement joins TRBV4-2 to TRBJ2-5, with D unclear. CDR1 is LGHNA and CDR2 is YNFKEQ in the germline V gene. The V gene lost 4 bases and the J gene lost 1 base, with 13 bases spanning the gap. CDR3 size: 15 residues. CDR3 sequence: CASSLAPGIQETQYF. Here the CDR3 DNA reads TGTGCCAGCAGCCTAGCACCCGGTATCCAAGAGACCCAGTACTTC.

The V gene is TRBV2, the J gene TRBJ2-7, with 9 bases fitting TRBD2. CDR1 and CDR2 from the germline V gene are SNHLY and FYNNEI. Trimming at V came to 11 bases and at J to 3 bases, leaving 11 bases not matched to a gene. This CDR3 has 14 residues. The CDR3 protein is CALKGPSGVYEQYF. The CDR3 DNA reads TGTGCCCTCAAGGGGCCTAGCGGGGTCTACGAGCAGTACTTC.

The genes are TRBV18 and TRBJ2-3, with a weak D call TRBD2 (6 bases). The CDR3 has 13 residues. Germline CDR1 reads KGHSH; CDR2 reads LQKENI. Deletions cut 9 bases from V and 2 bases from J, with 12 bases between. The chain's CDR3 is CASSGETTDTQYF. In nucleotides, the CDR3 is TGTGCCAGTTCGGGGGAAACCACAGATACGCAGTATTTT.

The V and J genes are TRBV9 and TRBJ1-6; D may be TRBD1 (6 bases). Between the trimmed V and J ends, which lost 3 bases and 7 bases, there was a span of 8 bases. Looked up from germline, CDR1 is SGDLS and CDR2 is YYNGEE. This CDR3 is built from 13 residues. CDR3: CASSAGQNSPLHF. CDR3 sequence (DNA): TGTGCCAGCAGCGCAGGACAGAATTCACCCCTCCACTTT.

This CDR3 reads CASSPTSLETQYF. The CDR3 nucleotides read TGTGCCAGCAGCCCTACTAGCCTGGAGACCCAGTACTTC. The V gene is TRBV27, the J gene TRBJ2-5; D might be TRBD2 (6 bases). CDR3 length equals 13 residues. Trimming shortened V by 6 bases and J by 5 bases, and 13 bases separated the two germline ends. The V gene's germline CDR1 is MNHEY and CDR2 SMNVEV (reference sequence).

The chain uses TRBV7-3 and TRBJ2-5; 7 bases agree with TRBD2. V shed 5 bases and J 1 base; nucleotides not matched to a gene: 1. The CDR3 contains 13 residues. Germline CDR1 and CDR2: SGHTA and FQGTGA. This CDR3 reads CASSASGQETQYF. DNA for the CDR3: TGTGCCAGCAGCGCTAGCGGCCAAGAGACCCAGTACTTC.

The rearrangement joins TRBV27 to TRBJ1-2; a possible D gene is TRBD1 (5 bases). V lost 5 bases, J lost 1 base, and 20 bases lay in between. This CDR3 is built from 17 residues. Per germline, CDR1 MNHEY and CDR2 SMNVEV (reference sequence). CDR3 amino acids: CASSPQGQYHVNYGYTF. Written as DNA, the CDR3 is TGTGCCAGCAGTCCCCAGGGCCAGTACCACGTTAACTATGGCTACACCTTC.

This clone was seen just once. The rearrangement uses TRBV28 and TRBJ1-6, with D hard to call. Trimming removed 7 bases at V and 3 bases at J, with 13 bases between. Germline V lookup: CDR1 MDHEN, CDR2 SYDVKM. This CDR3 has 15 amino acids. The CDR3 loop is CASIRSRGYNSPLHF. The CDR3 DNA is TGTGCCAGCATACGGTCCAGAGGCTATAATTCACCCCTCCACTTT.

This clone was picked up one time. This chain connects TRBV11-3 to TRBJ2-3; tentatively, D is TRBD2 (6 bases). Germline V gene data show CDR1 as SGHNT and CDR2 as YENEEA. The CDR3 runs 15 residues. V lost 1 base and J lost 4, with 12 bases in between. The CDR3 loop is CASSLAPGAPDTQYF. DNA of the CDR3: TGTGCCAGCAGCTTAGCGCCGGGAGCGCCAGATACGCAGTATTTT.

This clone was seen only a few times. The chain joins TRBV29-1 to TRBJ1-2, with 8 bases that match TRBD1. CDR3 length: 15 amino acids. V lost 6 bases to trimming and J lost 6 bases; unmatched junction nucleotides: 15. The germline V gene has CDR1 SQVTM and CDR2 ANQGSEA. This CDR3 reads CSVGGGQGPLHGYTF. CDR3 DNA: TGCAGCGTGGGGGGAGGACAGGGTCCTCTCCATGGCTACACCTTC.

The rearrangement links TRBV27 to TRBJ2-7; 8 positions match TRBD2. Germline V gene data show CDR1 as MNHEY and CDR2 as SMNVEV (reference sequence). J lost 6 bases, V lost 5 bases, and 9 bases had no gene match. This CDR3 region has 14 residues. The CDR3 sequence: CASSRTGGTGEQYF. The CDR3 DNA reads TGTGCCAGCAGTCGGACGGGGGGGACCGGCGAGCAGTACTTC.

This rearrangement joins TRBV12-3 or TRBV12-4 to TRBJ2-1, with D tentatively TRBD1 (5 bases). The CDR3 has 12 residues. Trimming stripped 7 bases from V and 5 bases from J, with 9 bases between. Written as DNA, the CDR3 is TGTGCCAGCATCCAGGGCGACAATGAGCAGTTCTTC. Its protein product is CASIQGDNEQFF.

CDR3 region: CAWTRQGSNEKLFF. The CDR3 DNA follows: TGTGCCTGGACCCGACAGGGAAGCAATGAAAAACTGTTTTTT. V and J are TRBV30 and TRBJ1-4; TRBD1 aligns across 7 bases. The CDR3 sequence is 14 residues long. Germline V gives CDR1 GTSNPN, CDR2 SVGIG (reference sequence). Trimming cost V 4 bases and J 5 bases; bases outside gene matches: 7.

This chain connects TRBV30 to TRBJ1-1; D is undetermined. V was trimmed by 0 bases and J by 7 bases, leaving 6 bases between them. The CDR3 covers 11 residues. CDR1 GTSNPN and CDR2 SVGIG come from the germline V gene (reference sequence). The CDR3 DNA is TGTGCCTGGAGTGTCCGGGATGAAGCTTTCTTT. This encodes CAWSVRDEAFF.

The chain uses TRBV29-1 and TRBJ2-7; 9 nucleotides line up with TRBD1. V lost 7 bases to trimming and J lost 5 bases; unmatched junction nucleotides: 6. The CDR3 sequence is 12 residues long. CDR1 is SQVTM and CDR2 is ANQGSEA in the germline V gene. DNA for the CDR3: TGCAGCGGAGGGACAGGGAACAACGAGCAGTACTTC. Encoded protein: CSGGTGNNEQYF.

The V and J genes are TRBV10-3 and TRBJ2-3; 14 bases line up with TRBD2. This CDR3 is built from 13 residues. Germline V gene lookup returns CDR1 ENHRY and CDR2 SYGVKD. V lost 10 bases, J lost 6 bases, and 3 bases stayed unmatched. CDR3 sequence: CATRLAGGDTQYF. The CDR3 DNA is TGTGCCACGCGACTAGCGGGGGGGGATACGCAGTATTTT.

The chain links TRBV28 to TRBJ1-5; 9 bases match TRBD1. The CDR3 runs to 20 residues. V shed 6 bases, J shed 2 bases, and the junction held 20 bases outside the gene matches. Germline assignment: CDR1 MDHEN and CDR2 SYDVKM. CDR3 residues: CASSQINRGRIVDGNQPQHF. Written as DNA, the CDR3 is TGTGCCAGCAGCCAAATTAACAGGGGGCGAATAGTAGACGGCAATCAGCCCCAGCATTTT.

The J gene is TRBJ2-7, the V gene TRBV30; TRBD1 might be the D (5 bases). This CDR3 is built from 13 residues. V was pared by 1 base and J by 5 bases, with 12 bases between. Per germline, CDR1 GTSNPN and CDR2 SVGIG (reference sequence). The CDR3 region has the DNA TGTGCCTGGAGTGGGTCGGTAGGGGACGAGCAGTACTTC. It yields the protein CAWSGSVGDEQYF.

The V and J genes are TRBV19 and TRBJ1-1; 8 bases are a match to TRBD1. J gave up 2 bases and V 3 bases, and 8 bases lay outside the gene matches. This CDR3 has 16 residues. The germline gives CDR1 LNHDA, CDR2 SQIVND (reference sequence). In DNA form, the CDR3 reads TGTGCCAGTAGTATCAGGGGGCCGGTATTCAACACTGAAGCTTTCTTT. This encodes CASSIRGPVFNTEAFF.

The V gene is TRBV19, the J gene TRBJ1-4; 11 nucleotides align to TRBD1. The germline CDR1 and CDR2 sequences are LNHDA and SQIVND (reference sequence). Trimming took 3 bases from V and 3 from J; bases not matched to a gene: 9. The CDR3 is 18 residues long. The CDR3 spells CASSIFGTGGSPNEKLFF. CDR3 sequence (DNA): TGTGCCAGTAGTATTTTCGGGACAGGGGGGAGCCCTAATGAAAAACTGTTTTTT.

This chain uses TRBV2 with TRBJ2-5; 8 bases fit TRBD1. V shed 2 bases and J 2 bases; nucleotides not matched to a gene: 1. This CDR3 has 14 amino acids. Germline loops: CDR1 SNHLY, CDR2 FYNNEI. The CDR3 DNA sequence: TGTGCCAGCAGTGAACGGACAGGGCAAGAGACCCAGTACTTC. This sequence encodes CASSERTGQETQYF.

The CDR3 spells CASSLRQGPREKLFF. DNA for the CDR3: TGTGCCAGTAGTCTCCGACAGGGCCCAAGAGAAAAACTGTTTTTT. This chain uses TRBV19 with TRBJ1-4, with TRBD1 matching over 7 bases. CDR1 is LNHDA, CDR2 SQIVND, per germline (reference sequence). The V and J ends lost 5 bases and 8 bases, in that order; junction bases with no gene match: 11. This CDR3 spans 15 amino acids. The full variable domain, completed using reference TRBV19 and TRBJ1-4, is DGGITQSPKYLFRKEGQNVTLSCEQNLNHDAMYWYRQDPGQGLRLIYYSQIVNDFQKGDIAEGYSVSREKKESFPLTVTSAQKNPTAFYLCASSLRQGPREKLFFGSGTQLSVL.

The chain joins TRBV3-1 (or the pseudogene TRBV3-2) to TRBJ1-2; 10 bases line up with TRBD1. CDR1 is LGHDT and CDR2 is YNNKEL in the germline V gene (reference sequence). Losses at the gene ends were 4 bases for V and 10 bases for J; bases not matched to a gene: 15. CDR3 size: 16 residues. CDR3 DNA sequence: TGTGCCAGCAGCCCTCCAGGGACCGACAGGGGGCGTGTCTACACCTTC. This sequence encodes CASSPPGTDRGRVYTF.

This sequence joins TRBV7-6 and TRBJ2-7; unclear D gene. V was cut by 2 bases and J by 0 bases, with 8 bases left in between. Per germline, CDR1 SGHVS and CDR2 FNYEAQ. The CDR3 contains 14 residues. The DNA of the CDR3 is TGTGCCAGCAGCTTATCACTGAACTCCTACGAGCAGTACTTC. Its translation: CASSLSLNSYEQYF.

This chain connects TRBV10-1 to TRBJ2-7; maybe TRBD1 (5 bases). Germline V gene lookup returns CDR1 WNHNN and CDR2 SYGVQD (reference sequence). The germline V and J ends were trimmed by 4 bases and 3 bases, with 10 bases remaining between them. The CDR3 is 13 amino acids. CDR3 DNA sequence: TGCGCCAGCAGTGTTGGCAGGGACTACGAGCAGTACTTC. It is translated as CASSVGRDYEQYF.